This note documents a single TCR beta chain sequence. Its antigen is undetermined. Trimming at V came to 5 bases and at J to 3 bases, leaving 2 bases not matched to a gene. The CDR3 runs 13 residues. In germline, CDR1 is MNHNY, CDR2 SVGAGI (reference sequence). The sample comes from a study of cytomegalovirus exposure and HLA in healthy donors. Overall study: An earlier analysis identified some 110 million unique TCR beta sequences in some 170 million T cells.

General study results and limits: TCR beta V- and J-gene trimming was later associated with a missense DCLRE1C variant. Associated with HLA alleles at 0.05 false discovery rate in a later analysis were 16,951 TCR beta sequences. Later analysis placed DRB1 highest and HLA-C lowest in TCR association rates, which differed by HLA locus.

PCR involved 60 Vbeta and 13 Jbeta primers. TCRdb keeps only in-frame clones here, not all; method: immunoSEQ multiplex PCR. The sample lists some 76,000 clones; 78% were seen once. The TCR comes from a woman aged 40 to 50 in good health and CMV-seropositive. This chain uses TRBV6-6 with TRBJ2-3, with 7 bases that match TRBD1. The sample was PBMCs. CDR3 sequence: CASSGQETDTQYF. In DNA, the CDR3 is TGTGCCAGCAGTGGACAGGAAACAGATACGCAGTATTTT.